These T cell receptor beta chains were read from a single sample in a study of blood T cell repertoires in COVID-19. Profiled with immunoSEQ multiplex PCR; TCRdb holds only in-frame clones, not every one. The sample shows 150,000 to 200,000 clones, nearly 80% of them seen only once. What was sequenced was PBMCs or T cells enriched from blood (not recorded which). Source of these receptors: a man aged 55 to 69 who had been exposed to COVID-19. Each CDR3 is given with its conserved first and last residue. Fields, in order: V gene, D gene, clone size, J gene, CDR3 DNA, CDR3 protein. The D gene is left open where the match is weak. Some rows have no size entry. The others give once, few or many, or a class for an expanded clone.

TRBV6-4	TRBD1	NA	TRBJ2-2	TGTGCCAGCAGTGGGGACAGGGCCAAGGACCGGAACACCGGGGAGCTGTTTTTT	CASSGDRAKDRNTGELFF
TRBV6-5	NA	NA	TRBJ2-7	TGTGCCAGCAGTTACTCTCCGAGCGCCCCGAGCGAGCAGTACTTC	CASSYSPSAPSEQYF
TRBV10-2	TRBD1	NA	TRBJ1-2	TGCGCCAGCGGACAGGGGGAAGGCTACACCTTC	CASGQGEGYTF
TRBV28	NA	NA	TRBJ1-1	TGTGCCAGCACCCAGGTCATGAACACTGAAGCTTTCTTT	CASTQVMNTEAFF
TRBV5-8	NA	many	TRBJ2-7	TGTGCCAGCAGCTTGGAAGGAGGGGTCATATTCGGCGAGCAGTACTTC	CASSLEGGVIFGEQYF
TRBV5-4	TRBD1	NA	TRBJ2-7	TGTGCCAGCAGCCAGACAGGGGCTCCCTCCTACGAGCAGTACTTC	CASSQTGAPSYEQYF
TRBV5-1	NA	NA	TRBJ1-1	TGCGCCAGCAGCCCTGGGACAAATAGGCCACCGAACACTGAAGCTTTCTTT	CASSPGTNRPPNTEAFF
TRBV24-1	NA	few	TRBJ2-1	TGTGCCACCAGTGTTTCCACCTACAATGAGCAGTTCTTC	CATSVSTYNEQFF
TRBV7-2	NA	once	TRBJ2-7	TGTGCCAGCAGCTTAAGGCAGGGGCAGTACTTC	CASSLRQGQYF
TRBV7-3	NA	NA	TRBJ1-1	TGTGCCAGCAGCTCCCTCCCCCAGGGGCGCCTGATGAACACTGAAGCTTTCTTT	CASSSLPQGRLMNTEAFF
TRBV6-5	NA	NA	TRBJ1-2	TGTGCCGCCTCATCTGGGGCCACAGTCGGGGGCTACACCTTC	CAASSGATVGGYTF
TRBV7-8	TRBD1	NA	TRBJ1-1	TGTGCCAGCAGTTTGGGATCCAGGGGGCGTGACACTGAAGCTTTCTTT	CASSLGSRGRDTEAFF
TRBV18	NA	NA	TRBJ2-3	TGTGCCAGCTCACCATCCGGGGGCACAGATACGCAGTATTTT	CASSPSGGTDTQYF
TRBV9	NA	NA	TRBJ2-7	TGTGCCAGCAGCCCCAGTGGACTCCCCCCTGGATTCGAGCAGTACTTC	CASSPSGLPPGFEQYF
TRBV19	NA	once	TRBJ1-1	TGTGCCAGTAGTACGTGGGGGGGCTGGGCTGAAGCTTTCTTT	CASSTWGGWAEAFF
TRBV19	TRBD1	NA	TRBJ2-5	TGTGCCAGTAGGCCGGGACAGGGGGCGTGGGAGACCCAGTACTTC	CASRPGQGAWETQYF
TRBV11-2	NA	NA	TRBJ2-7	TGTGCCAGCAGCCGAACTTCCGAACGGCAGTACTTC	CASSRTSERQYF
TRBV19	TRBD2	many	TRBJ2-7	TGTGCCAGTACCCCAACGGGGCTAGCGGGAGACCGCTACGAGCAGTACTTC	CASTPTGLAGDRYEQYF
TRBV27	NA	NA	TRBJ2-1	TGTGCCAGCAGTTTTGGGCTAGCGAGATCGTCCTACAATGAGCAGTTCTTC	CASSFGLARSSYNEQFF
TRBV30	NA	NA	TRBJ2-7	TGTGCCTGGATAGCGGAAAGCTCCTACGAGCAGTACTTC	CAWIAESSYEQYF
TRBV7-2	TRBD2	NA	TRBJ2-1	TGTGCCAGCAGCTTAGGCGGGAGACGGGAGCAGTTCTTC	CASSLGGRREQFF
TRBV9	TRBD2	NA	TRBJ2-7	TGTGCCAGCAGCGCAACGACTAGCGGCTACGAGCAGTACTTC	CASSATTSGYEQYF
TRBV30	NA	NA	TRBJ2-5	TGTGCCTGGAGCGAAACGGGACACCGCCGGGAGACCCAGTACTTC	CAWSETGHRRETQYF
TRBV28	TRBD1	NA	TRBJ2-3	TGTGCCAGCAGACCCGGGACAGGGATCACAGATACGCAGTATTTT	CASRPGTGITDTQYF
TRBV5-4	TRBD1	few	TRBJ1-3	TGTGCCAGCAGCTTGGGACAGGGTCCTTTCGTTTCTGGAAACACCATATATTTT	CASSLGQGPFVSGNTIYF
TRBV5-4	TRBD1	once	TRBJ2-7	TGTGCCAGCAGCATCACCGGGACAGGGTACGAGCAGTACTTC	CASSITGTGYEQYF
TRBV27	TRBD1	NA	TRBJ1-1	TGTGCCAGCAGTACGCGCCAGGGGGTGAACACTGAAGCTTTCTTT	CASSTRQGVNTEAFF
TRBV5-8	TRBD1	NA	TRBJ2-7	TGTGCCAGCAGGATTGGCCGAGGGGGCCTCTCCTACGAGCAGTACTTC	CASRIGRGGLSYEQYF
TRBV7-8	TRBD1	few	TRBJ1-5	TGTGCCAGCAGCCGGGACAGGGGGAGCAATCAGCCCCAGCATTTT	CASSRDRGSNQPQHF
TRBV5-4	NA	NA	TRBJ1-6	TGTGCCAGCAGCCAGGAGGGGCGCTCACCCCTCCACTTT	CASSQEGRSPLHF
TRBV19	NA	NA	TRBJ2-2	TGTGCCAGTCAACCCCGTAGGGGAAACACCGGGGAGCTGTTTTTT	CASQPRRGNTGELFF
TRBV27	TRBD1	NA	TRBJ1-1	TGTGCCAGCAGTCAAAACAGGGGGCCGGTGAAAGCTGACACTGAAGCTTTCTTT	CASSQNRGPVKADTEAFF
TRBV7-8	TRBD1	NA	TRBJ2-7	TGTGCCAGCAGCCCCCGACAGGGGGGGTTCTCCTACGAGCAGTACTTC	CASSPRQGGFSYEQYF
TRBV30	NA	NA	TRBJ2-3	TGTGCCTGGAGCGCCTGGCGGGGCACAGATACGCAGTATTTT	CAWSAWRGTDTQYF
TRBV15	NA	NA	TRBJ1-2	TGTGCCACCAGCAGAGATCGCCAGGGCCCTAACTATGGCTACACCTTC	CATSRDRQGPNYGYTF
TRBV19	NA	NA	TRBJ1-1	TGTGCCAGTAGTATACCCCTTACACCCGGAGGGGCTGAAGCTTTCTTT	CASSIPLTPGGAEAFF
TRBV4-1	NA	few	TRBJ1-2	TGCGCCAGCAGCCAAGACGGTAACTATGGCTACACCTTC	CASSQDGNYGYTF
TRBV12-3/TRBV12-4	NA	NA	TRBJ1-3	TGTGCCAGCAGACAGCAGAGTACCATATATTTT	CASRQQSTIYF